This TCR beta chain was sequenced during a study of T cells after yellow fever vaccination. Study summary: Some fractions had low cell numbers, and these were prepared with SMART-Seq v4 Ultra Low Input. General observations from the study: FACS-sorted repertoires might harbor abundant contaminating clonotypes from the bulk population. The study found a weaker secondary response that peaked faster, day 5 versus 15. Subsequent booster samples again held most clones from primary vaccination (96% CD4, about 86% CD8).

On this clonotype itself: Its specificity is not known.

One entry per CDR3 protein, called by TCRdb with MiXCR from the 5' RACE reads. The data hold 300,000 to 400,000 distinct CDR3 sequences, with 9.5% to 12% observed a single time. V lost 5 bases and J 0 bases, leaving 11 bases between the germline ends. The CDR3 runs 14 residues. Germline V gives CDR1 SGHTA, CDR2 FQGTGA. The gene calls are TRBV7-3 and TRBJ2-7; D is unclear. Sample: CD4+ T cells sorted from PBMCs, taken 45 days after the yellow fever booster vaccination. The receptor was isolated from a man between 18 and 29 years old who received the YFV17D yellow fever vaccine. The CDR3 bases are TGTGCCAGCAGCCTATTGCTCTTCTCCTACGAGCAGTACGTC. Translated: CASSLLLFSYEQYV.